These 6 T cell receptor beta chains were all obtained from the same sample, sequenced in a study of shared clonotypes between healthy human individuals. Produced via immunoSEQ multiplex PCR; TCRdb's table is partial and in-frame only. In the table there are a few million clones, approximately 94% of which are singletons. Sequencing was performed on naive CD4+ T cells sorted from blood. The subset: CD45RA+ positively selected. Receptors originate from a man younger than 35 in good health.

The chain couples TRBV7-2 to TRBJ2-2; 13 positions match TRBD2. Germline trimming cut 1 base from V and 8 bases from J; bases unmatched to any gene: 4. CDR1 and CDR2 (germline): SGHTA, FQGNSA. There are 16 residues in the CDR3. The CDR3, as DNA: TGTGCCAGCAGCTTAGGACTAGCGGGAGGCTTAGGGGAGCTGTTTTTT. Amino acid sequence: CASSLGLAGGLGELFF.

The CDR3: CASRTPTENYGYTF. Here the CDR3 DNA reads TGTGCCAGCAGAACCCCGACAGAGAACTATGGCTACACCTTC. This sequence joins TRBV28 and TRBJ1-2; D is perhaps TRBD1 (5 bases). The V gene's germline CDR1 is MDHEN and CDR2 SYDVKM. This CDR3 has 14 amino acids. Trimming shortened V by 6 bases and J by 2 bases, and 13 bases separated the two germline ends.

This clone was picked up a small number of times. The J gene is TRBJ1-5, the V gene TRBV2; D is perhaps TRBD1 (5 bases). This CDR3 contains 14 residues. The V end was cut by 5 bases, the J end by 0 bases, with 8 bases between. The germline gives CDR1 SNHLY, CDR2 FYNNEI. The CDR3 coding sequence is TGTGCCAGCAGTCGGGGCCATAGCAATCAGCCCCAGCATTTT. Protein: CASSRGHSNQPQHF.

Concerning this clone itself: Other DNA sequences from this sample encode an identical CDR3 as well. The rearrangement links TRBV6-6 to TRBJ2-7, with TRBD2 as a possible D gene (5 bases). In germline, CDR1 is MNHNY, CDR2 SVGAGI (reference sequence). The CDR3 has 13 amino acids. Trimming removed 2 bases at V and 3 bases at J, with 8 bases between. This CDR3 reads CASSYGESYEQYF. In nucleotides, the CDR3 is TGTGCCAGCAGTTACGGGGAGAGCTACGAGCAGTACTTC.

This rearrangement joins TRBV30 to TRBJ2-1, with D possibly TRBD1 on 6 matching bases. With 2 bases removed from V and 4 bases from J, the gap between germline ends came to 12 bases. The CDR3 runs 14 residues. CDR1 is GTSNPN and CDR2 is SVGIG in the germline V gene (reference sequence). CDR3 in DNA: TGTGCCTGGAGTCAGGGGTCCCCTTACAATGAGCAGTTCTTC. Encoded protein: CAWSQGSPYNEQFF.

CDR3 loop: CASRMRATSSGYGYTF. The CDR3, as DNA: TGTGCCAGCAGGATGAGGGCGACGTCCTCCGGGTATGGCTACACCTTC. The chain couples TRBV2 to TRBJ1-2, with D unresolved. In germline, CDR1 is SNHLY, CDR2 FYNNEI. Deletions cut 6 bases from V and 5 bases from J, with 22 bases between. This CDR3 spans 16 amino acids.